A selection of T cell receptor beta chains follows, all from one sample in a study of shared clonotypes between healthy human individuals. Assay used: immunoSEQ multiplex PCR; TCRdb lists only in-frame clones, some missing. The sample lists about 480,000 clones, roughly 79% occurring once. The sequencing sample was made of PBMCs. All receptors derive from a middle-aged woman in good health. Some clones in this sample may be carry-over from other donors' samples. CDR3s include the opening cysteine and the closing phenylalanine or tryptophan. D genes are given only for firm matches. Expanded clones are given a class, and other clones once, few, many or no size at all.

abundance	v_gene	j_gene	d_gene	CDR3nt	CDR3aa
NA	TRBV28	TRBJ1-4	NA	TGTGCCAGCAGTTCCCCGGGGACCGTGGGTGAAAAACTGTTTTTT	CASSSPGTVGEKLFF
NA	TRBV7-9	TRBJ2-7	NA	TGTGCCAGCAGCTTAAGCTCCCCCCGTTCGGGCTACGAGCAGTACTTC	CASSLSSPRSGYEQYF
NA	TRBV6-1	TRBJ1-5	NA	TGTGCCAGCAGCGATTATAGCAATCAGCCCCAGCATTTT	CASSDYSNQPQHF
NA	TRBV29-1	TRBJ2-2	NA	TGCAGCGTTTGGGGGGCCATGGGGCCCGGCACCGGGGAGCTGTTTTTT	CSVWGAMGPGTGELFF
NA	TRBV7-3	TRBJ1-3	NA	TGTGCCAGCAGCCCCGGGACTGACGGAAACACCATATATTTT	CASSPGTDGNTIYF
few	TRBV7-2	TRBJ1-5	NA	TGTGCCAGCAGCTTAGGAGTCATGGCCCAGCATTTT	CASSLGVMAQHF
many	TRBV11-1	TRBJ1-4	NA	TGTGCCAGCAGCTTTCGGACGAATGAAAAACTGTTTTTT	CASSFRTNEKLFF
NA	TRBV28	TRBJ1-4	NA	TGTGCCAGCAGTTTAGAAACGACTAATGAAAAACTGTTTTTT	CASSLETTNEKLFF
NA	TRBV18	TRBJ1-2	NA	TGTGCCAGCTCACCTACCGACGAGGCTGGCTACACCTTC	CASSPTDEAGYTF
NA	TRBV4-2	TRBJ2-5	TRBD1	TGTGCCAGCAGCCAGGGGACAGGGGGCGGGGAGACCCAGTACTTC	CASSQGTGGGETQYF
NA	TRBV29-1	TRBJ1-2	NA	TGCAGCGTTGGGGGAGGACCGGCCGGTGGCTACACCTTC	CSVGGGPAGGYTF
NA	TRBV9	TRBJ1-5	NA	TGTGCCAGCAGCGTAGTACAGAGGCTGGCTAGCAATCAGCCCCAGCATTTT	CASSVVQRLASNQPQHF
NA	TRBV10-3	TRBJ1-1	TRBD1	TGTGCCATCAGGGGGACAGGTACTAACACTGAAGCTTTCTTT	CAIRGTGTNTEAFF
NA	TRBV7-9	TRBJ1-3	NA	TGTGCCAGCAGCTTATTGGGGGCATCAGGAAACACCATATATTTT	CASSLLGASGNTIYF
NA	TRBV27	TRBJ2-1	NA	TGTGCCAGCAGTCTAGCTGGAGGTAGCGGACCTTACAATGAGCAGTTCTTC	CASSLAGGSGPYNEQFF
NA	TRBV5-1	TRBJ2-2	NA	TGCGCCAGCAGCTTGCCTAAAGCCGGGGAGCTGTTTTTT	CASSLPKAGELFF
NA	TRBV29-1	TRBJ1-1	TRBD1	TGCAGCGTCGGGTCGGACAGGGGCCTAGGATTGGCTTTCTTT	CSVGSDRGLGLAFF
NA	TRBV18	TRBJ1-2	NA	TGTGCCAGCTCACCACTCGAACAGGGCCATGGCTACACCTTC	CASSPLEQGHGYTF
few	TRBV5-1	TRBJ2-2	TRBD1	TGCGCCAGCAGCCTGACAGGGGGTTACACCGGGGAGCTGTTTTTT	CASSLTGGYTGELFF
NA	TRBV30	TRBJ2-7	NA	TGTGCCTCCGGACAGTCCTACGAGCAGTACTTC	CASGQSYEQYF
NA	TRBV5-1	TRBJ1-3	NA	TGCGCCAGCAGCTTGGCAGGGATAGCTGGAAACACCATATATTTT	CASSLAGIAGNTIYF
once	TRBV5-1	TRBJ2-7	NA	TGCGCCAGCAGCATCATGCCAGACTCCTACGAGCAGTACTTC	CASSIMPDSYEQYF